This entry describes one T cell receptor (beta chain). Antigen unknown. Amplification used 60 Vbeta primers and 13 Jbeta primers. Here immunoSEQ multiplex PCR was the method, and the copy in TCRdb shows in-frame clones only, minus some. This table holds 180,000 or so clones, 75% found once. These data belong to a study of cytomegalovirus exposure and HLA in healthy donors. Study in general: T cells numbering around 190 million yielded some 110 million unique TCR beta sequences in an earlier analysis.

General observations from the study: V segments that were indistinguishable, TRBV6-2 and TRBV6-3 among them, were omitted from analysis. Using a false discovery rate of 0.05, a later analysis showed that fewer than 20,000 TCR beta sequences were associated with HLA alleles. A later analysis revealed that TCR association rates differed between HLA loci, peaking at DRB1 and bottoming out at HLA-C.

CDR1 is SQVTM and CDR2 is ANQGSEA in the germline V gene. V lost 2 bases to trimming and J lost 5 bases; unmatched junction nucleotides: 0. The CDR3 is 12 amino acids. V and J are TRBV29-1 and TRBJ1-5; TRBD1 matches at 7 bases. This receptor was taken from a male donor in good health and CMV-seronegative. The sample consisted of PBMCs. In nucleotides, the CDR3 is TGCAGCGTTGAACAGGGGGATCAGCCCCAGCATTTT. Translation: CSVEQGDQPQHF.